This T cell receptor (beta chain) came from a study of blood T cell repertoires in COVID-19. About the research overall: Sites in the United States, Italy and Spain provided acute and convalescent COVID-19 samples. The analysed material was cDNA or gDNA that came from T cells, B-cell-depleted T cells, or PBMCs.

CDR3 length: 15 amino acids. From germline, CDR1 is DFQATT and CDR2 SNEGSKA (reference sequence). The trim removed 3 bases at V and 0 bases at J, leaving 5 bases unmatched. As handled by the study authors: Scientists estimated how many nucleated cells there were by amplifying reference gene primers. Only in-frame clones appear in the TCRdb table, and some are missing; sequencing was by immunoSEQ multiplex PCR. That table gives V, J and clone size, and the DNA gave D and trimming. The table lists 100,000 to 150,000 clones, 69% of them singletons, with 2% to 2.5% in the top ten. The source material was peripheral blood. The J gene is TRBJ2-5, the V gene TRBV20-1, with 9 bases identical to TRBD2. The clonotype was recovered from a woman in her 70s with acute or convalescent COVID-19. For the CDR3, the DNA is TGCAGTGCTAGTAGTCTAGCGGGAAACCAAGAGACCCAGTACTTC. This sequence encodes CSASSLAGNQETQYF.